This T cell receptor (beta chain) appears in the sequencing data of a study of cytomegalovirus exposure and HLA in healthy donors. V was cut by 4 bases and J by 5 bases, with 6 bases left in between. This CDR3 contains 11 residues. Germline CDR1 is SGHVS and CDR2 is FQNEAQ. Profiling relied on immunoSEQ multiplex PCR, and the TCRdb table lists in-frame clones only, not all of them. The data show some 200,000 clones, 86% seen once. The chain combines TRBV7-8 with TRBJ2-7; D is undetermined. This receptor was identified in a man aged 25-45 years in good health and CMV-seropositive. What was sequenced was PBMCs. CDR3 protein: CASSSIDEQYF. For the CDR3, the DNA is TGTGCCAGCAGCTCCATTGACGAGCAGTACTTC.